The T cell receptor beta chain under discussion was sequenced for a study of PD-1 blockade in classical Hodgkin lymphoma. The CDR3 contains 12 residues. Germline V gene data show CDR1 as SEHNR and CDR2 as FQNEAQ (reference sequence). V was clipped by 9 bases and J by 5 bases, with 13 bases between them. After autologous stem cell transplantation all patients relapsed, and prior brentuximab vedotin exposure differed between cohorts. Notes on this clone: Its antigen remains unknown.

Findings and limits, study-wide: Patients with an early start, nivolumab under 1 year after ASCT, were excluded. Patients who responded completely had about the same baseline diversity as newly diagnosed patients.

Here immunoSEQ multiplex PCR was the method, and the copy in TCRdb shows in-frame clones only, minus some. The sample includes 50,000 to 75,000 clones, 70% to 90% of them seen just once. The chain employs TRBV7-9 and TRBJ1-1; no clear D gene. The sample here was peripheral blood mononuclear cells (PBMCs), taken at baseline. The sequence was obtained from a human donor with classical Hodgkin lymphoma. The CDR3 nucleotides are TGTGCCAGTTGGGGTGTACGGACTGAAGCTTTCTTT. It encodes CASWGVRTEAFF.